This is a list of T cell receptor beta chains from one sample in a study of T cells in lung cancer brain metastases. Method: immunoSEQ multiplex PCR; TCRdb's copy keeps in-frame clones and lacks some. This table has 5,600 or so clones, roughly 82% appearing once. Sequences were obtained from tumor tissue from a brain metastasis. The receptors were sampled from a man over 45 with non-small cell lung cancer that had spread to the brain. Both conserved end residues are part of each CDR3. D genes are given only for firm matches. The size entry is marked missing in some rows and otherwise reads once, few, many or a size class.

j_gene: TRBJ1-6
v_gene: TRBV6-1
d_gene: -
abundance: few
CDR3aa: CASSEKASPLHF
CDR3nt: TGTGCCAGCAGTGAAAAGGCTTCACCCCTCCACTTT

j_gene: TRBJ1-2
v_gene: TRBV7-9
d_gene: -
abundance: -
CDR3aa: CVSSFGIFYGYTF
CDR3nt: TGTGTCAGCAGCTTTGGGATTTTCTATGGCTACACCTTC

j_gene: TRBJ1-6
v_gene: TRBV7-9
d_gene: -
abundance: -
CDR3aa: CASSPMGAYNSPLHF
CDR3nt: TGTGCCAGCAGCCCTATGGGGGCGTATAATTCACCCCTCCACTTT

j_gene: TRBJ1-5
v_gene: TRBV19
d_gene: -
abundance: -
CDR3aa: CASSIGEYSNQPQHF
CDR3nt: TGTGCCAGTAGTATAGGCGAGTATAGCAATCAGCCCCAGCATTTT

j_gene: TRBJ2-2
v_gene: TRBV7-3
d_gene: -
abundance: few
CDR3aa: CASRREAGELFF
CDR3nt: TGTGCCAGCAGGAGGGAAGCCGGGGAGCTGTTTTTT

j_gene: TRBJ2-4
v_gene: TRBV6-1
d_gene: -
abundance: -
CDR3aa: CASSYHSAKNIQYF
CDR3nt: TGTGCCAGCAGTTATCACTCCGCCAAAAACATTCAGTACTTC

j_gene: TRBJ2-2
v_gene: TRBV7-2
d_gene: -
abundance: -
CDR3aa: CASSLGQGSTGELFF
CDR3nt: TGTGCCAGCAGCTTAGGCCAGGGAAGTACCGGGGAGCTGTTTTTT

j_gene: TRBJ1-6
v_gene: TRBV30
d_gene: -
abundance: few
CDR3aa: CAGGTGSSYNSPLHF
CDR3nt: TGTGCCGGCGGTACAGGGAGCTCCTATAATTCACCCCTCCACTTT

j_gene: TRBJ2-3
v_gene: TRBV4-3
d_gene: -
abundance: -
CDR3aa: CASSQDGGSGDTQYF
CDR3nt: TGCGCCAGCAGCCAAGACGGTGGGTCCGGGGATACGCAGTATTTT

j_gene: TRBJ1-5
v_gene: TRBV6-1
d_gene: -
abundance: -
CDR3aa: CASSDSGRQPQHF
CDR3nt: TGTGCCAGCAGTGACTCCGGGCGACAGCCCCAGCATTTT

j_gene: TRBJ1-4
v_gene: TRBV27
d_gene: -
abundance: -
CDR3aa: CASSPYESGGEKLFF
CDR3nt: TGTGCCAGCAGCCCATATGAGTCGGGTGGTGAAAAACTGTTTTTT

j_gene: TRBJ1-3
v_gene: TRBV5-1
d_gene: -
abundance: -
CDR3aa: CASSLSISSGNTIYF
CDR3nt: TGCGCCAGCAGCTTGAGCATATCCTCTGGAAACACCATATATTTT

j_gene: TRBJ2-7
v_gene: TRBV7-2
d_gene: -
abundance: once
CDR3aa: CASSLVTGQEQYF
CDR3nt: TGTGCCAGCAGCTTAGTAACAGGACAGGAGCAGTACTTC

j_gene: TRBJ2-1
v_gene: TRBV7-6
d_gene: -
abundance: -
CDR3aa: CASSPLAAGNEQFF
CDR3nt: TGTGCCAGCAGCCCCCTGGCGGCGGGGAATGAGCAGTTCTTC

j_gene: TRBJ1-1
v_gene: TRBV5-1
d_gene: -
abundance: -
CDR3aa: CASSLGGATEAFF
CDR3nt: TGCGCCAGCAGCTTGGGGGGGGCCACTGAAGCTTTCTTT